Below are 14 T cell receptor beta chains sequenced from a single sample in a study of T cells in Graves' hyperthyroidism and ophthalmopathy. The CDR3 regions of TCR beta were amplified from RNA transcripts. HTBI primers were employed in a first-round RT-PCR of the TCR CDR3. Using its own MiXCR run on the multiplex PCR reads, TCRdb lists one record per CDR3 protein. The sample has about 180,000 distinct CDR3 sequences, about 17% seen once. The sequenced sample was blood. The source is a woman aged 45-59 years with Graves' hyperthyroidism.

The chain joins TRBV6-4 to TRBJ1-6; no firm D call. V lost 1 base, J lost 9 bases, and 7 bases lay in between. CDR1 is MRHNA and CDR2 is SNTAGT in the germline V gene. CDR3 size: 13 residues. In DNA, the CDR3 is TGTGCCAGCAGTGACTTACTTGGTTCACCCCTCCACTTT. Amino acids: CASSDLLGSPLHF.

Only a few counts were recorded for this clonotype. This may come from a read error, since a much larger clone is one base off. The V gene is TRBV11-3, the J gene TRBJ2-7, with TRBD1 matching 10 bases. The length of the CDR3 is 15 residues. Trimming at V came to 2 bases and at J to 4 bases, leaving 5 bases not matched to a gene. Germline V CDR1 and CDR2: SGHNT, YENEEA. CDR3 nucleotides: TGTGCCAGCAGCTTATCCGGGACAGGGGTATACGAGCAGTACTTC. Its translation: CASSLSGTGVYEQYF. Based on the CDR3 plus reference TRBV11-3 and TRBJ2-7, the full variable domain is EAGVVQSPRYKIIEKKQPVAFWCNPISGHNTLYWYLQNLGQGPELLIRYENEEAVDDSQLPKDRFSAERLKGVDSTLKIQPAELGDSAVYLCASSLSGTGVYEQYFGPGTRLTVT.

This clonotype was detected ten times or more. The chain recombines TRBV2 with TRBJ2-3; possible D gene TRBD2, 5 bases. The CDR3 runs to 15 residues. Germline V lookup: CDR1 SNHLY, CDR2 FYNNEI. Trimming took 1 base from V and 0 from J, leaving 8 bases between them. CDR3 loop: CASSEGTLSTDTQYF. The DNA of the CDR3 is TGTGCCAGCAGTGAAGGGACTCTGAGCACAGATACGCAGTATTTT.

V gene TRBV6-2 or TRBV6-3 combines with J gene TRBJ2-1, with 7 bases aligning to TRBD2. J gave up 3 bases and V 4 bases, and 3 bases lay outside the gene matches. Germline loops: CDR1 MNHEY, CDR2 SVGEGT. CDR3 size: 14 residues. The CDR3 spells CASSSGTNYNEQFF. For the CDR3, the DNA is TGTGCCAGCAGTTCCGGGACTAACTACAATGAGCAGTTCTTC.

This clonotype showed up just a few times. This chain connects TRBV19 to TRBJ1-2, with TRBD1 as a possible D gene (5 bases). CDR3 length equals 13 residues. Germline CDR1 reads LNHDA; CDR2 reads SQIVND (reference sequence). V was shortened by 7 bases and J by 8 bases, with 17 bases between the two germline ends. The CDR3 region has the DNA TGTGCCAGTACTGCTGGGGCCGTCGGCGGCTACACCTTC. Its protein product is CASTAGAVGGYTF.

This clonotype was observed many times. The V call is TRBV25-1, the J call TRBJ1-6, with TRBD1 matching 11 bases. The CDR3 extends over 15 amino acids. Germline lookup yields CDR1 MGHDK and CDR2 SYGVNS. The V segment lost 4 bases and the J segment 4 bases; nucleotides outside the gene matches: 0. CDR3 loop: CASSGDRGYNSPLHF. DNA of the CDR3: TGTGCCAGCAGTGGGGACAGGGGGTATAATTCACCCCTCCACTTT.

This clonotype occurred many times. The chain has TRBV7-2 and TRBJ1-5, with D perhaps TRBD1 (5 bases). The CDR3 is made up of 11 amino acids. Trimming removed 5 bases at V and 8 bases at J, with 7 bases between. Per the germline V gene, CDR1 is SGHTA and CDR2 is FQGNSA. As DNA, the CDR3 is TGTGCCAGCAGCAGGGGTGAGCCCCAGCATTTT. Its protein is CASSRGEPQHF.

In its sample, this clonotype was seen many times. The chain carries TRBV19 and TRBJ1-1; D may be TRBD1 (5 bases). Germline-derived CDR1 and CDR2 are LNHDA and SQIVND (reference sequence). Trimming removed 5 bases at V and 1 base at J, with 11 bases between. The CDR3 loop spans 14 amino acids. CDR3 coding DNA: TGTGCCAGTAGTCCCCCGCAGGGGAACACTGAAGCTTTCTTT. This gives the protein CASSPPQGNTEAFF.

This clonotype came up many times. CDR3 nucleotide sequence: TGTGCCAGCAGCGTAGTGGCGGGGGAAAAACTGTTTTTT. Protein product: CASSVVAGEKLFF. The chain links TRBV9 to TRBJ1-4; D ambiguous. Germline lookup yields CDR1 SGDLS and CDR2 YYNGEE. The CDR3 is 13 amino acids. V shed 0 bases and J shed 8 bases, with 8 bases lying between them.

This clonotype was seen at least ten times. The chain employs TRBV18 and TRBJ1-1, with 7 bases lining up with TRBD1. V gave up 4 bases and J gave up 1 base; unmatched junction bases: 3. The CDR3 spans 14 residues. Per the germline V gene, CDR1 is KGHSH and CDR2 is LQKENI. CDR3 nucleotides: TGTGCCAGCTCACGGGACAGAAAGAACACTGAAGCTTTCTTT. It encodes CASSRDRKNTEAFF. Looking up the rest from reference TRBV18 and TRBJ1-1 gives the full variable domain: NAGVMQNPRHLVRRRGQEARLRCSPMKGHSHVYWYRQLPEEGLKFMVYLQKENIIDESGMPKERFSAEFPKEGPSILRIQQVVRGDSAAYFCASSRDRKNTEAFFGQGTRLTVV.

This clonotype occurred many times. This CDR3 reads CSSTRQGMRGTEAFF. The CDR3 DNA reads as TGCAGTTCTACTAGACAGGGAATGCGGGGTACTGAAGCTTTCTTT. This rearrangement joins TRBV20-1 to TRBJ1-1; 7 nucleotides line up with TRBD1. Germline V gives CDR1 DFQATT, CDR2 SNEGSKA (reference sequence). The V segment lost 8 bases and the J segment 5 bases; nucleotides outside the gene matches: 17. This CDR3 comprises 15 residues.

This chain uses TRBV29-1 with TRBJ2-7, with 11 bases lining up with TRBD2. Germline V gives CDR1 SQVTM, CDR2 ANQGSEA. After removal of 6 bases from V and 6 bases from J, the junction contained 7 bases not matched to a gene. This CDR3 comprises 13 residues. The CDR3 spells CSVPLAGGFEQYF. The CDR3 DNA reads as TGCAGCGTACCTCTAGCGGGAGGTTTCGAGCAGTACTTC.

This clonotype was picked up many times. The chain recombines TRBV29-1 with TRBJ2-3; TRBD1 might be the D (6 bases). CDR1 is SQVTM and CDR2 is ANQGSEA in the germline V gene. The length of the CDR3 is 11 residues. The V end was cut by 6 bases, the J end by 6 bases, with 10 bases between. CDR3 DNA: TGCAGCGTGGTCAGGGGTGATACGCAGTATTTT. It encodes CSVVRGDTQYF.

This clonotype has ten or more counts. V gene TRBV5-6 combines with J gene TRBJ2-1, with 9 bases identical to TRBD2. Germline V gene data show CDR1 as SGHDT and CDR2 as YYEEEE. Trimming removed 4 bases from V and 0 bases from J; junction bases left unmatched: 8. This CDR3 spans 17 amino acids. CDR3: CASSPAGGASSYNEQFF. The CDR3 DNA sequence: TGTGCCAGCAGCCCGGCGGGGGGGGCTAGCTCCTACAATGAGCAGTTCTTC.